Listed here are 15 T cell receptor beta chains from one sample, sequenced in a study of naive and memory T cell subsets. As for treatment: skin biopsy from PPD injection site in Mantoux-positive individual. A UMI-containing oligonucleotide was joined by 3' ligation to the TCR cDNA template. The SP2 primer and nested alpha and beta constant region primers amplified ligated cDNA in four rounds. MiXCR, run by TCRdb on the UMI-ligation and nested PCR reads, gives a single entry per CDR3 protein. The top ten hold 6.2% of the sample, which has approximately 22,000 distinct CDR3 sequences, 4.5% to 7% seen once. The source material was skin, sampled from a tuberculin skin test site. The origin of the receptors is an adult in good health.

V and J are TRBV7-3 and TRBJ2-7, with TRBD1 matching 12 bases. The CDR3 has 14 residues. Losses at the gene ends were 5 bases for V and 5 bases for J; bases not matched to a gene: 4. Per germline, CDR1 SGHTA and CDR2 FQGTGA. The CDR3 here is CASSPGTGGDEQYF. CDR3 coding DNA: TGTGCCAGCAGCCCTGGGACAGGGGGCGACGAGCAGTACTTC.

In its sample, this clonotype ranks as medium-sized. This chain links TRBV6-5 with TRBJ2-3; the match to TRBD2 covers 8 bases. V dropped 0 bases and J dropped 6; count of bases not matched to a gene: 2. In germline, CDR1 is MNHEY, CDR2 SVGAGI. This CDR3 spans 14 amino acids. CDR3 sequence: CASSYSLAVDTQYF. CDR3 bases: TGTGCCAGCAGTTACTCACTAGCGGTGGATACGCAGTATTTT.

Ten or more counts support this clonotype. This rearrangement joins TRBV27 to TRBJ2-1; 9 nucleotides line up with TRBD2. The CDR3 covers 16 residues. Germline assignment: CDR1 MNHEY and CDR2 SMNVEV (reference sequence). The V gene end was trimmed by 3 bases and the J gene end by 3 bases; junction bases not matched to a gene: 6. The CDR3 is CASSLTGLAYYNEQFF. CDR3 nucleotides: TGTGCCAGCAGTTTGACAGGACTAGCGTACTACAATGAGCAGTTCTTC.

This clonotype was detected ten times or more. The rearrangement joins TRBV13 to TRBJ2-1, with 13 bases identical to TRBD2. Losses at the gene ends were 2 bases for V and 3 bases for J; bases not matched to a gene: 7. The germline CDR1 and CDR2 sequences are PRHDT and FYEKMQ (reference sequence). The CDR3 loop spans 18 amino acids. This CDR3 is CASSLLLAGGPFYNEQFF. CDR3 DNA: TGTGCCAGCAGCTTATTACTAGCGGGAGGGCCGTTCTACAATGAGCAGTTCTTC.

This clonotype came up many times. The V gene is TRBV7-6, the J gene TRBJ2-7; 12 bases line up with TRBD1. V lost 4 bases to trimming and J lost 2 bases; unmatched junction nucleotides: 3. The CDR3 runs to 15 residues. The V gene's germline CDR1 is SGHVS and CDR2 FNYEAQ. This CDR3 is CASSSWDRGPYEQYF. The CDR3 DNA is TGTGCCAGCAGCTCCTGGGACAGGGGGCCCTACGAGCAGTACTTC.

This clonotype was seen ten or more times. CDR3 nucleotide sequence: TGTGCCAGCAGCCCTTTGGGACAGGGCTATGAAAAACTGTTTTTT. Translation gives CASSPLGQGYEKLFF. The chain uses TRBV3-1 and TRBJ1-4; 9 bases fit TRBD1. The CDR3 loop spans 15 amino acids. V shed 4 bases, J shed 6 bases, and the junction held 6 bases outside the gene matches. The V gene's germline CDR1 is LGHDT and CDR2 YNNKEL (reference sequence).

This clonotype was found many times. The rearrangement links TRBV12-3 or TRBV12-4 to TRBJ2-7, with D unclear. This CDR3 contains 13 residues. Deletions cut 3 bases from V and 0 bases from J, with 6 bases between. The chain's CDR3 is CASSFQDSYEQYF. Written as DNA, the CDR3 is TGTGCCAGCAGTTTCCAGGACTCCTACGAGCAGTACTTC.

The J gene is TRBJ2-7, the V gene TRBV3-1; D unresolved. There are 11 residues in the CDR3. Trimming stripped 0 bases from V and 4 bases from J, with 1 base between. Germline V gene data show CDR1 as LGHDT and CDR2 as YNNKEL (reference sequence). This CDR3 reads CASSQEYEQYF. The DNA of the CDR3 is TGTGCCAGCAGCCAAGAATACGAGCAGTACTTC.

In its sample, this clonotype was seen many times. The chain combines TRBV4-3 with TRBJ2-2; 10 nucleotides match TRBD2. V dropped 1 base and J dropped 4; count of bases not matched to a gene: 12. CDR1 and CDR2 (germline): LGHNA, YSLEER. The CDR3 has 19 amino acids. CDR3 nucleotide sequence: TGCGCCAGCAGCCAAGGGGTTAGACTAGCGGGCCGTGGCACCGGGGAGCTGTTTTTT. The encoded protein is CASSQGVRLAGRGTGELFF.

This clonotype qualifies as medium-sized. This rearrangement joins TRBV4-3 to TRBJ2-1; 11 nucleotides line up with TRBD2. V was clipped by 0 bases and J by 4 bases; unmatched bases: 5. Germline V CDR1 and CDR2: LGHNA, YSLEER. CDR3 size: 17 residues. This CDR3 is CASSQEIAGGPYNEQFF. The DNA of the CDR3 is TGCGCCAGCAGCCAAGAGATAGCGGGAGGGCCGTACAATGAGCAGTTCTTC.

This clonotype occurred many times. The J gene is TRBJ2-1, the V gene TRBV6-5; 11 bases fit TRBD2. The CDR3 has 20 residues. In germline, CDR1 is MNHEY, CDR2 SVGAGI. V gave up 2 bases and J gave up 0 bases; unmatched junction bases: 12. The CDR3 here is CASSYGFGTSGRSSYNEQFF. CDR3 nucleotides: TGTGCCAGCAGTTACGGTTTCGGGACTAGCGGTCGGAGCTCCTACAATGAGCAGTTCTTC.

Here the CDR3 reads CASSPRPEPSGNTIYF. CDR3 in DNA: TGTGCCAGCTCACCACGACCGGAGCCCTCTGGAAACACCATATATTTT. The chain carries TRBV18 and TRBJ1-3; no firm D call. Germline V gene lookup returns CDR1 KGHSH and CDR2 LQKENI. The V and J ends lost 1 base and 0 bases respectively, with 10 bases between them. The CDR3 runs 16 residues.

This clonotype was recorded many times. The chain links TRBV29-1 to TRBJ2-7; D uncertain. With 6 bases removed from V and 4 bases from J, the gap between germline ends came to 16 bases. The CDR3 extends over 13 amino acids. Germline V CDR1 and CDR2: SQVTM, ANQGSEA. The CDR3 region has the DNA TGCAGCGTCCAACACCTCCCGGGTTACGAGCAGTACTTC. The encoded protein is CSVQHLPGYEQYF.

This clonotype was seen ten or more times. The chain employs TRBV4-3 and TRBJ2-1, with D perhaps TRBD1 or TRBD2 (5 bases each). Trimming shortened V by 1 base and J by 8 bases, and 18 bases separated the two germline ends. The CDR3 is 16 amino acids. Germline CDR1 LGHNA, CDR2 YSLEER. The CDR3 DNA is TGCGCCAGCAGCCAAGGAGGAGGCTTTGGGGACGATGAGCAGTTCTTC. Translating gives CASSQGGGFGDDEQFF.

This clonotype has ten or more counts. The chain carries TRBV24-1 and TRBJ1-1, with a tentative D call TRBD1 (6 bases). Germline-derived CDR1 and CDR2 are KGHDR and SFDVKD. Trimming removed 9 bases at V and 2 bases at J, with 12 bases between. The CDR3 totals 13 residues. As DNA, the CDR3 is TGTGCCACCTATAGGGGGAAAAACACTGAAGCTTTCTTT. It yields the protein CATYRGKNTEAFF.